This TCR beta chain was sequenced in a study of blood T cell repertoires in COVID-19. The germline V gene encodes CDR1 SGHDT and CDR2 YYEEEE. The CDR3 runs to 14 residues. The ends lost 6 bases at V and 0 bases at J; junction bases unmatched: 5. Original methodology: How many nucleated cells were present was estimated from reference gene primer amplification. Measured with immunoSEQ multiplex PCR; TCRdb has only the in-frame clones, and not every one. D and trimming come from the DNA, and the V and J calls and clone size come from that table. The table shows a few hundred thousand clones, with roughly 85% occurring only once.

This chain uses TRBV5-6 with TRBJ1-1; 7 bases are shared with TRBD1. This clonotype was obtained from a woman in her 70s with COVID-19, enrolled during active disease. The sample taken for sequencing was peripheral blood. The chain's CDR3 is CASTSQGMNTEAFF. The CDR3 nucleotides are TGTGCCAGCACCTCACAGGGGATGAACACTGAAGCTTTCTTT.